The entry below describes one T cell receptor (beta chain). This clonotype has a count of ten or more. This clone's antigen is unknown. Within one base of it there is no much larger clone, and no base qualities were kept. The sample originates from a study of human T cells and chemical hapten exposure listed by TCRdb under 2021. Study-level background: The libraries were sequenced as a pool, and the TCR yield per sample differed mostly because of small variations in library volumes within the pool. The study tracked peripheral blood TCR repertoire changes in vivo during primary and secondary sensitization to the hapten diphenylcyclopropenone (DPC) in alopecia patients. From each blood RNA sample, both TCR alpha and TCR beta chains were sequenced.

Study-wide findings and limitations: After repeated subsampling, the strength of the expansion versus patch-test correlation and the threshold at which it became significant changed. DPC sensitization did not change how many TCRs were above 1 in 1000 frequency, and no evidence was found of alterations in global repertoire structure.

CDR1 MNHEY and CDR2 SVGAGI were looked up in the germline V gene. From cysteine to phenylalanine, the CDR3 is 14 amino acids long. Only CDR3 DNA is held: 42 bases, read in frame from base 1. V is shortened by 0 bases, J by 2 bases, and the region joining them spans 8 bases. Unfractionated whole blood was collected in Tempus Blood RNA tubes, and total RNA was extracted from that blood. A few healthy volunteers were used as TCR sequencing controls and were bled at day 0, 2 weeks and 6 weeks. Library method: 5' RACE. The sequencing machine was an Illumina MiSeq. During library preparation, unique molecular identifiers were attached to individual cDNA molecules so that TCRs could be counted quantitatively and reproducibly. Per the source publication's procedure: A median of around 100,000 TCRs per sample was observed, with a range of 23,224 to 690,600. The Decombinator software suite was used to annotate V, J and CDR3 in the TCR reads. For the PS versus PT1 abundance plots, all samples were subsampled to the same number of TCRs (28,000). TCRs were defined as expanded if absent before sensitization and observed at least eight times at the 2-week time point. In TCRdb, the public reads were trimmed at Q25 with fastp and aligned with MiXCR, with productive beta chains retained. Rows merge per CDR3 protein into single entries with the most common DNA and genes. TCRdb assigned the V and J calls; the authors' analysis was not used. The sample table shows some 150,000 distinct CDR3 sequences, and 4.1% are seen once. The ten largest account for approximately 1.4% of the sample.

This sequence was found in a female donor in good health. The chain uses TRBV6-5 and TRBJ2-7, with the D gene uncertain. The CDR3 has the sequence CASSYSRAPYEQYF. In nucleotide form, the sequence is TGTGCCAGCAGTTACTCAAGGGCCCCCTACGAGCAGTACTTC.